Below are 26 T cell receptor beta chains sequenced from a single sample in a study of shared clonotypes between healthy human individuals (dated by TCRdb to the early 2020s). Receptor amplification or capture employed the immunoSEQ multiplex PCR assay. This is the immuneACCESS table as TCRdb keeps it, with only in-frame sequences that have V and J called. A part of the clones is gone; compared with another copy, unresolved V genes explain less than half, and the rest is unexplained. The sample table lists 450,000 to 500,000 clones, roughly four fifths of them with a count of one. The ten largest clones take up approximately 13% of the sample. Sequencing used PBMCs. These receptors all come from a middle-aged woman in good health. Some clones in this sample may be carry-over from other donors' samples.

The chain carries TRBV10-2 and TRBJ2-2; 13 bases line up with TRBD2. Germline CDR1 WSHSY, CDR2 SAAADI. The CDR3 covers 15 residues. Unmatched junction bases numbered 4, after V lost 8 bases and J lost 4 bases. DNA of the CDR3: TGCGCCAGCCGGACTAGCGGGAGCGGCACCGGGGAGCTGTTTTTT. Its translation: CASRTSGSGTGELFF.

The chain joins TRBV7-3 to TRBJ2-3; no definite D call. The germline V gene has CDR1 SGHTA and CDR2 FQGTGA. Trimming pared 2 bases from V and 4 bases from J, leaving 10 bases between. This CDR3 is 14 amino acids long. This chain's CDR3 is CASSLLGLSDTQYF. In DNA form, the CDR3 reads TGTGCCAGCAGCTTACTTGGGCTGTCAGATACGCAGTATTTT.

This chain connects TRBV5-4 to TRBJ2-5; D possibly corresponds to TRBD2 (5 bases). The V end was cut by 1 base, the J end by 3 bases, with 7 bases between. The CDR3 has 13 amino acids. Looked up from germline, CDR1 is SGHNT and CDR2 is YYREEE (reference sequence). CDR3 in amino acids: CASSLRGEETQYF. In DNA, the CDR3 is TGTGCCAGCAGCTTGCGGGGAGAAGAGACCCAGTACTTC.

This chain uses TRBV11-2 with TRBJ1-1; D uncertain. This CDR3 has 14 residues. The V and J ends lost 3 bases and 1 base respectively, with 9 bases between them. From germline, CDR1 is SGHAT and CDR2 FQNNGV. The CDR3, as DNA: TGTGCCAGCAGCTTGGGGATGGCGAACACTGAAGCTTTCTTT. Its protein product is CASSLGMANTEAFF. The complete variable domain, with remaining parts taken from reference TRBV11-2 and TRBJ1-1, reads EAGVAQSPRYKIIEKRQSVAFWCNPISGHATLYWYQQILGQGPKLLIQFQNNGVVDDSQLPKDRFSAERLKGVDSTLKIQPAKLEDSAVYLCASSLGMANTEAFFGQGTRLTVV.

This clone has only a few counts. CDR3 sequence: CAISESAGEAFF. The CDR3 bases are TGTGCCATCAGTGAGTCGGCAGGTGAAGCTTTCTTT. The chain has TRBV10-3 and TRBJ1-1; D not resolved. This CDR3 region has 12 residues. Per germline, CDR1 ENHRY and CDR2 SYGVKD. The V gene lost 0 bases and the J gene lost 7 bases, with 6 bases spanning the gap.

J is TRBJ2-7 and V is TRBV27, with TRBD1 matching 10 bases. CDR1 and CDR2 (germline): MNHEY, SMNVEV (reference sequence). This CDR3 contains 14 residues. Losses at the gene ends were 8 bases for V and 4 bases for J; bases not matched to a gene: 8. CDR3 sequence (DNA): TGTGCCAGCGGCCGACAGGGGGCATTATACGAGCAGTACTTC. Protein product: CASGRQGALYEQYF.

The chain combines TRBV7-2 with TRBJ2-7; 11 nucleotides agree with TRBD2. The CDR3 runs to 15 residues. The germline gives CDR1 SGHTA, CDR2 FQGNSA. Trimming removed 4 bases from V and 3 bases from J; junction bases left unmatched: 5. Here the CDR3 reads CASSSDTSGGYEQYF. In nucleotides, the CDR3 is TGTGCCAGCAGCTCAGATACTAGCGGGGGCTACGAGCAGTACTTC.

V and J are TRBV11-2 and TRBJ2-1; 9 bases are a match to TRBD1. From germline, CDR1 is SGHAT and CDR2 FQNNGV. The CDR3 contains 13 residues. After removal of 0 bases from V and 13 bases from J, the junction contained 4 bases not matched to a gene. CDR3 DNA: TGTGCCAGCAGCTTAGATCCGGACAGGGGACAGTTCTTC. It translates to CASSLDPDRGQFF.

This clone was seen only a few times. The J gene is TRBJ1-2, the V gene TRBV7-2; D possibly corresponds to TRBD1 (5 bases). Trimming took off 3 bases at V and 2 bases at J, with 16 bases between the two ends. This CDR3 spans 16 amino acids. The germline CDR1 and CDR2 sequences are SGHTA and FQGNSA. The CDR3 here is CASSFSLGATNYGYTF. DNA of the CDR3: TGTGCCAGCAGCTTTAGTCTCGGGGCCACAAACTATGGCTACACCTTC.

The V and J genes are TRBV7-1 and TRBJ2-2; D uncertain. TRBV7-1 counts as an open reading frame of uncertain function. The CDR3 runs to 12 residues. V lost 5 bases and J lost 6, with 7 bases in between. The DNA for the CDR3 is TGTGCCAGCAGCCACTTCCCCGGGGAGCTGTTTTTT. Translating gives CASSHFPGELFF.

Comments on this clone: This sample includes further DNA sequences coding for the same CDR3. The gene calls are TRBV28 and TRBJ1-1; D remains ambiguous. Germline V gene data show CDR1 as MDHEN and CDR2 as SYDVKM. Trimming took 4 bases from V and 0 from J, leaving 9 bases between them. This CDR3 comprises 14 residues. The CDR3 region is CASSSPGMNTEAFF. The DNA of the CDR3 is TGTGCCAGCAGTTCGCCCGGGATGAACACTGAAGCTTTCTTT.

The chain combines TRBV28 with TRBJ1-2; a possible D gene is TRBD1 (5 bases). This CDR3 spans 14 amino acids. CDR1 and CDR2 (germline): MDHEN, SYDVKM. V shed 6 bases and J shed 3 bases, with 14 bases lying between them. The CDR3 region has the DNA TGTGCCAGCAGCCCAATGGGGGAGGACTATGGCTACACCTTC. This gives the protein CASSPMGEDYGYTF.

The V and J genes are TRBV2 and TRBJ2-5; D unresolved. The germline V gene encodes CDR1 SNHLY and CDR2 FYNNEI. V lost 0 bases, J lost 1 base, and 9 bases lay in between. The CDR3 contains 15 residues. The CDR3 DNA sequence: TGTGCCAGCAGTGAAGCGCTTGGCAGCCAAGAGACCCAGTACTTC. Translating gives CASSEALGSQETQYF.

This clone was recorded a few times. The chain couples TRBV11-3 to TRBJ2-1; the D gene is possibly TRBD1 (5 bases). The CDR3 runs 16 residues. V was clipped by 1 base and J by 0 bases, with 10 bases between them. Germline V lookup: CDR1 SGHNT, CDR2 YENEEA. The CDR3 nucleotides are TGTGCCAGCAGCTTAGGGGGCCCCCCCTCCTACAATGAGCAGTTCTTC. Translated: CASSLGGPPSYNEQFF.

The chain joins TRBV7-2 to TRBJ2-2; D might be TRBD2 (5 bases). Germline V gene sequence: CDR1 SGHTA, CDR2 FQGNSA. Trimming removed 5 bases from V and 6 bases from J, with 16 bases in between. The CDR3 length is 15 residues. The CDR3 sequence is CASSTYTRIAGELFF. The CDR3 DNA sequence: TGTGCCAGCAGCACCTATACTAGAATCGCCGGGGAGCTGTTTTTT.

The chain links TRBV5-1 to TRBJ2-1, with D hard to call. The CDR3 consists of 15 residues. CDR1 and CDR2 (germline): SGHRS, YFSETQ. V lost 2 bases and J 4 bases, leaving 13 bases between the germline ends. CDR3: CASSFRTDAYNEQFF. CDR3 DNA: TGCGCCAGCAGCTTCCGGACCGATGCGTACAATGAGCAGTTCTTC.

A remark on this clone: This may come from a read error, since a much larger clone is one base off. The V and J genes are TRBV7-6 and TRBJ2-1, with D uncertain. The V gene's germline CDR1 is SGHVS and CDR2 FNYEAQ. There are 13 residues in the CDR3. CDR3: CASSQTSSREQLF. Written as DNA, the CDR3 is TGTGCCAGCAGCCAGACCTCAAGCCGTGAGCAGCTCTTC.

The chain recombines TRBV18 with TRBJ1-5; the match to TRBD1 covers 8 bases. The germline gives CDR1 KGHSH, CDR2 LQKENI. V lost 6 bases, J lost 6 bases, and 7 bases stayed unmatched. The CDR3 extends over 14 amino acids. DNA of the CDR3: TGTGCCAGCTCGCCGACAGGGGAAAGTCAGCCCCAGCATTTT. Its protein is CASSPTGESQPQHF. The full variable domain, its missing parts supplied by reference TRBV18 and TRBJ1-5, is NAGVMQNPRHLVRRRGQEARLRCSPMKGHSHVYWYRQLPEEGLKFMVYLQKENIIDESGMPKERFSAEFPKEGPSILRIQQVVRGDSAAYFCASSPTGESQPQHFGDGTRLSIL.

The V call is TRBV28, the J call TRBJ2-7; 9 bases fit TRBD2. Germline assignment: CDR1 MDHEN and CDR2 SYDVKM. The CDR3 contains 13 residues. V was clipped by 7 bases and J by 2 bases; unmatched bases: 3. CDR3 sequence reads: CASNPSGTYEQYF. The CDR3 nucleotides are TGTGCCAGCAACCCTAGCGGGACCTACGAGCAGTACTTC.

The chain combines TRBV2 with TRBJ2-1; TRBD2 matches 11 bases. The CDR3 runs 16 residues. Germline V CDR1 and CDR2: SNHLY, FYNNEI. Trimming cost V 6 bases and J 0 bases; bases outside gene matches: 4. The CDR3 region has the DNA TGTGCCAGCAGGGCAACTAGCGGGAGCTCCTACAATGAGCAGTTCTTC. Protein product: CASRATSGSSYNEQFF. The full variable domain, its missing parts supplied by reference TRBV2 and TRBJ2-1, is EPEVTQTPSHQVTQMGQEVILRCVPISNHLYFYWYRQILGQKVEFLVSFYNNEISEKSEIFDDQFSVERPDGSNFTLKIRSTKLEDSAMYFCASRATSGSSYNEQFFGPGTRLTVL.

The J gene is TRBJ2-5, the V gene TRBV2; D might be TRBD1 (6 bases). Between the trimmed V and J ends, which lost 6 bases and 2 bases, there was a span of 10 bases. There are 13 residues in the CDR3. CDR1 is SNHLY and CDR2 is FYNNEI in the germline V gene. As DNA, the CDR3 is TGTGCCAGCAGCGGACAGCTACAAGAGACCCAGTACTTC. Residues: CASSGQLQETQYF.

The chain employs TRBV11-2 and TRBJ2-4; 8 bases match TRBD2. V lost 2 bases, J lost 2 bases, and 5 bases stayed unmatched. Per the germline V gene, CDR1 is SGHAT and CDR2 is FQNNGV. The CDR3 covers 16 residues. This chain's CDR3 is CASSLWGLVTKNIQYF. The CDR3 region has the DNA TGTGCCAGCAGCTTATGGGGACTAGTAACCAAAAACATTCAGTACTTC.

V gene TRBV6-5 combines with J gene TRBJ2-5; D not resolved. Trimming left V 4 bases short and J 3 bases short, with 6 bases between. The germline V gene has CDR1 MNHEY and CDR2 SVGAGI. The CDR3 runs to 12 residues. In nucleotides, the CDR3 is TGTGCCAGCAGTTGTGTAAAAGAGACCCAGTACTTC. Its translation: CASSCVKETQYF.

The count of this clone is one. The chain is built from TRBV7-2 and TRBJ2-3; TRBD2 aligns across 8 bases. This CDR3 comprises 16 residues. Germline assignment: CDR1 SGHTA and CDR2 FQGNSA. The J segment lost 7 bases and the V segment lost 5 bases, leaving 14 bases of the junction unmatched. The CDR3 DNA is TGTGCCAGCAGCCCAGGAAGGGGACTAGGCGTAAATACGCAGTATTTT. Its protein product is CASSPGRGLGVNTQYF.

The V call is TRBV27, the J call TRBJ2-5; D may be TRBD1 or TRBD2 (6 bases each). The DNA matches TRBJ2-7 better at its end, which makes the J call doubtful. Germline V CDR1 and CDR2: MNHEY, SMNVEV (reference sequence). The CDR3 loop spans 15 amino acids. This chain's CDR3 is CASSPAGHNSYEQYF. Written as DNA, the CDR3 is TGTGCCAGCAGCCCGGCGGGACACAACTCCTACGAGCAGTACTTC.

This clone was detected a few times. The rearrangement joins TRBV18 to TRBJ1-2, with 9 bases lining up with TRBD1. V trimming: 2 bases; J trimming: 3 bases; junction bases outside the gene matches: 4. Germline V gives CDR1 KGHSH, CDR2 LQKENI. The length of the CDR3 is 15 residues. CDR3 loop: CASSPTRDRDYGYTF. The CDR3 bases are TGTGCCAGCTCACCAACCCGGGACAGGGACTATGGCTACACCTTC.